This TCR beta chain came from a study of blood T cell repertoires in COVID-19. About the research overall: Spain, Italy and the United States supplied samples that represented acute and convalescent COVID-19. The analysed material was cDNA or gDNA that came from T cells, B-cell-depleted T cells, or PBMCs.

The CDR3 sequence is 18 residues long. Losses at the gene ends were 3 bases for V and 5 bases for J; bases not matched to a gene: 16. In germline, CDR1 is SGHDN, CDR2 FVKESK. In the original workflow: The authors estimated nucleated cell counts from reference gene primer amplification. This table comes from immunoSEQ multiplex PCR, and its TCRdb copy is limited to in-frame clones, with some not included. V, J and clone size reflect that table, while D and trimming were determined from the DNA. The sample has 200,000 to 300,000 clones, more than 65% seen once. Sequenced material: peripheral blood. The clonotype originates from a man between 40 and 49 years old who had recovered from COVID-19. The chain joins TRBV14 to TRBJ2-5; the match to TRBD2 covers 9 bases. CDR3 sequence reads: CASSQYPRVAGEVETQYF. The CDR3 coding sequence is TGTGCCAGCAGCCAGTACCCTCGGGTAGCGGGAGAAGTGGAGACCCAGTACTTC.